This is a list of T cell receptor beta chains from one sample in a study of blood T cell repertoires in COVID-19. Sequenced by immunoSEQ multiplex PCR; TCRdb stores in-frame clones only, minus some. In the table there are roughly 42,000 clones, 85% to 95% of which are singletons. Material for sequencing was peripheral blood. These receptors were obtained from a man aged 45-60 years with COVID-19, enrolled during active disease. Each CDR3 is given with its conserved first and last residue. A D gene is named only where the DNA matches it firmly. Rows may omit the clone size; those that give it use once, few, many or a size class.

v_call	clone_size	j_call	d_call	cdr3_nt	cdr3_aa
TRBV10-3	.	TRBJ2-1	TRBD2	TGTGCCATCAGCCCGACTGGTCTAGCGGGAGGACAACGCTCCTACAATGAGCAGTTCTTC	CAISPTGLAGGQRSYNEQFF
TRBV19	.	TRBJ1-5	TRBD1	TGTGCCAGTAGTAGATCCCAGGGGGTTGGGAGCAATCAGCCCCAGCATTTT	CASSRSQGVGSNQPQHF
TRBV29-1	.	TRBJ2-7	.	TGCAGCGTCACCGGGACTGGATCCTACGAGCAGTACTTC	CSVTGTGSYEQYF
TRBV28	once	TRBJ2-7	.	TGTGCCAGCAGTTTTCTCGGGGAATCCTACGAGCAGTACTTC	CASSFLGESYEQYF
TRBV7-3	.	TRBJ2-2	.	TGTGCCAGCAGCTTAACCAACGGGGAGCTGTTTTTT	CASSLTNGELFF
TRBV5-1	.	TRBJ2-3	TRBD2	TGCGCCAGCAGCTTGAATTACGCTAGCGGTCCAAGCACAGATACGCAGTATTTT	CASSLNYASGPSTDTQYF
TRBV6-2/TRBV6-3	.	TRBJ2-1	TRBD1	TGTGCCAGCAGCCCCGGGACAGGCACCTACAATGAGCAGTTCTTC	CASSPGTGTYNEQFF
TRBV5-6	.	TRBJ2-7	.	TGTGCCAGCAGCCCTCTAGGGGGGGCTAGCTACGAGCAGTACTTC	CASSPLGGASYEQYF
TRBV6-5	.	TRBJ1-1	.	TGTGCCAGCAGGACAGCGAACACTGAAGCTTTCTTT	CASRTANTEAFF
TRBV18	once	TRBJ2-2	TRBD1	TGTGCCAGCTCACCGGACAGGGACACCGGGGAGCTGTTTTTT	CASSPDRDTGELFF
TRBV15	.	TRBJ2-7	.	TGTGCCACCAGCAGTCCCCCAGATACCGTCTACGAGCAGTACTTC	CATSSPPDTVYEQYF
TRBV7-9	.	TRBJ1-1	.	TGTGCCAGCAGCTTAAGTCGGTCGAACACTGAAGCTTTCTTT	CASSLSRSNTEAFF
TRBV11-2	.	TRBJ1-6	.	TGTGCCAGCAGCCCCCCGCGGGGGCGAGATAATTCACCCCTCCACTTT	CASSPPRGRDNSPLHF
TRBV4-1	once	TRBJ1-1	TRBD1	TGCGCCAGCAGCCGGACAGGGTTCACTGAAGCTTTCTTT	CASSRTGFTEAFF
TRBV5-1	.	TRBJ1-2	.	TGCGCCAGCAGCTTTAACACCCATGGCTATGGCTACACCTTC	CASSFNTHGYGYTF
TRBV28	.	TRBJ1-5	.	TGTGCCAGCAGTCCGACCCAGGGGAAACAGCCCCAGCATTTT	CASSPTQGKQPQHF
TRBV19	once	TRBJ1-2	TRBD1	TGTGCCAGTAGTATAGTCAGAAGACAGGGTCGTCACTATGGCTACACCTTC	CASSIVRRQGRHYGYTF
TRBV7-9	.	TRBJ1-1	.	TGTGCCAGCAGCTTGCCACAGGACACTGAAGCTTTCTTT	CASSLPQDTEAFF
TRBV7-8	.	TRBJ2-1	TRBD2	TGTGCCAGCAGCCCCCGACTAGCGAGAGACAATGAGCAGTTCTTC	CASSPRLARDNEQFF
TRBV29-1	.	TRBJ1-2	.	TGCAGCGCTTCAAGGGGAGGAGTCGATGGCTACACCTTC	CSASRGGVDGYTF
TRBV11-3	.	TRBJ2-7	.	TGTGCCAGCAGCTCCGAGAGGGGGTGGGGCGAGCAGTACTTC	CASSSERGWGEQYF
TRBV6-5	.	TRBJ2-1	TRBD1	TGTGCCAGCAGGAGACAGGGGTCTTACAATGAGCAGTTCTTC	CASRRQGSYNEQFF
TRBV29-1	.	TRBJ2-2	.	TGCAGCGTTGGAGGACTGACAAACACCGGGGAGCTGTTTTTT	CSVGGLTNTGELFF
TRBV21-1	few	TRBJ2-7	.	TGTGCCAGCAGCAAAAGGTCCGGGACAGAGAGCTACGAGCAGTACTTC	CASSKRSGTESYEQYF
TRBV7-2	.	TRBJ1-2	TRBD1	TGTGCCAGCAGCTTAGGACAGGGTAACTATGGCTACACCTTC	CASSLGQGNYGYTF
TRBV4-1	.	TRBJ1-3	.	TGCGCCAGCAGCCAAGATCAGAGGCTCTCTGGAAACACCATATATTTT	CASSQDQRLSGNTIYF
TRBV6-5	.	TRBJ2-1	.	TGTGCCAGCAGAGACGACAGAAGTACCTACAATGAGCAGTTCTTC	CASRDDRSTYNEQFF
TRBV10-3	.	TRBJ2-7	.	TGTGCCATCAGTGAGTCGAGGCTAGACTACGAGCAGTACTTC	CAISESRLDYEQYF
TRBV5-4	.	TRBJ2-7	.	TGTGCCAGCAGCTTGGGGGAGGAGCAGTACTTC	CASSLGEEQYF
TRBV5-4	.	TRBJ2-7	.	TGTGCCAGCAGCGGGGACAACTACGAGCAGTACTTC	CASSGDNYEQYF
TRBV12-3/TRBV12-4	.	TRBJ1-1	.	TGTGCCAGCAGCTTCGGGGGGGACACTGAAGCTTTCTTT	CASSFGGDTEAFF
TRBV19	.	TRBJ2-1	TRBD1	TGTGCCAGTAGTTCGGACAGGCAATCGTTTAACAATGAGCAGTTCTTC	CASSSDRQSFNNEQFF
TRBV5-4	.	TRBJ2-2	.	TGTGCCAGCAGCTTGGGTTCGGTAGCCGGGGAGCTGTTTTTT	CASSLGSVAGELFF
TRBV7-2	once	TRBJ2-7	.	TGTGCCAGCAGCTTAGCGGGAGGAGGCCCCAACTACGAGCAGTACTTC	CASSLAGGGPNYEQYF
TRBV7-9	.	TRBJ2-1	TRBD2	TGTGCCAGCACCTCGCCGGGACTAGCGGCGTACAATGAGCAGTTCTTC	CASTSPGLAAYNEQFF
TRBV2	.	TRBJ2-7	TRBD2	TGTGCCAGCAGTTGGGACGGCGGACTAGCGGGATCGAACGAGCAGTACTTC	CASSWDGGLAGSNEQYF
TRBV7-3	.	TRBJ2-5	.	TGTGCCAGCAGCTTGTTCTCCCAAGAGACCCAGTACTTC	CASSLFSQETQYF
TRBV5-1	.	TRBJ1-2	TRBD1	TGCGCCAGCAGCTTGTTCCCTGACAGGGAGGACTATGGCTACACCTTC	CASSLFPDREDYGYTF
TRBV6-2/TRBV6-3	.	TRBJ1-4	TRBD1	TGTGCCAGCAGTTCTCGACAGGGCTCTAATGAAAAACTGTTTTTT	CASSSRQGSNEKLFF